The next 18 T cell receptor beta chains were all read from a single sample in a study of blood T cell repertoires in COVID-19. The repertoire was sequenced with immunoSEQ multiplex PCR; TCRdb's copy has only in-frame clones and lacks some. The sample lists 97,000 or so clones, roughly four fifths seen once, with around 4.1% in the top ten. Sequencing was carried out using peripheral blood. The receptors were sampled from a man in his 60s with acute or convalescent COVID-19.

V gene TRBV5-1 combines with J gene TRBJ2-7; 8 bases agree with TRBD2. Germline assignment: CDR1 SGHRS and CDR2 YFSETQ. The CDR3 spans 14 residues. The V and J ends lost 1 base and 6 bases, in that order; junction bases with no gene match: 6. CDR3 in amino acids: CASSLTVAGTEQYV. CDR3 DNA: TGCGCCAGCAGCTTGACGGTAGCGGGAACCGAGCAGTACGTC.

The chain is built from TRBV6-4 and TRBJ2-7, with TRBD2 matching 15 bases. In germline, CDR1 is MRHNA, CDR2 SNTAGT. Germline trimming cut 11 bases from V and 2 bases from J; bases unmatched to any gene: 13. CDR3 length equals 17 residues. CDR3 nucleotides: TGTGCCGCACGCCGACCGGGACTAGCGGGAGGAACCTACGAGCAGTACGTC. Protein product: CAARRPGLAGGTYEQYV.

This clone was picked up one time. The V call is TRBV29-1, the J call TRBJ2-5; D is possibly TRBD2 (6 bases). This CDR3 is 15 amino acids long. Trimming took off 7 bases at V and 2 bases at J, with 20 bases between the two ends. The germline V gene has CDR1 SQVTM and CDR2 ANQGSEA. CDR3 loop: CSGGPGLNLQETQYF. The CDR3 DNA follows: TGCAGCGGGGGTCCGGGACTGAATCTTCAAGAGACCCAGTACTTC.

The CDR3 reads CASSVGGGVEETQYF. In nucleotides, the CDR3 is TGCGCCAGCAGCGTGGGCGGGGGGGTTGAAGAGACCCAGTACTTC. V and J are TRBV5-1 and TRBJ2-5; TRBD2 matches 9 bases. The CDR3 spans 15 residues. After removal of 4 bases from V and 3 bases from J, the junction contained 7 bases not matched to a gene. Per germline, CDR1 SGHRS and CDR2 YFSETQ.

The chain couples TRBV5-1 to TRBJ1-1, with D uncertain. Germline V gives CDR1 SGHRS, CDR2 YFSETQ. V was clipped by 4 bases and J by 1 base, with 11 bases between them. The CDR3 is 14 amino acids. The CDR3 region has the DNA TGCGCCAGCAGCCCCCCAGGAGGGAACACTGAAGCTTTCTTT. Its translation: CASSPPGGNTEAFF.

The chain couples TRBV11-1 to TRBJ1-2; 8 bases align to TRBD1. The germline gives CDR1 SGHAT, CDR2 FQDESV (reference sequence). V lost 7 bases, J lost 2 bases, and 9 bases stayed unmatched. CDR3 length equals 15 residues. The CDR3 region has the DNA TGTGCCAGCACCCAAGACAGGGGATCCAACTATGGCTACACCTTC. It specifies CASTQDRGSNYGYTF. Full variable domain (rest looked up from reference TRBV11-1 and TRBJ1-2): EAEVAQSPRYKITEKSQAVAFWCDPISGHATLYWYRQILGQGPELLVQFQDESVVDDSQLPKDRFSAERLKGVDSTLKIQPAELGDSAMYLCASTQDRGSNYGYTFGSGTRLTVV.

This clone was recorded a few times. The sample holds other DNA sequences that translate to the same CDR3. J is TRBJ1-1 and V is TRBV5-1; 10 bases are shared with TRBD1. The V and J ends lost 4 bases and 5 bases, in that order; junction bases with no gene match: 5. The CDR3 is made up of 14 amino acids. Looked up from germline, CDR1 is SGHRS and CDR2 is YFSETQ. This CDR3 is CASSLGQGVTEAFF. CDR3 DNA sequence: TGCGCCAGCAGCCTCGGACAGGGGGTTACTGAAGCTTTCTTT.

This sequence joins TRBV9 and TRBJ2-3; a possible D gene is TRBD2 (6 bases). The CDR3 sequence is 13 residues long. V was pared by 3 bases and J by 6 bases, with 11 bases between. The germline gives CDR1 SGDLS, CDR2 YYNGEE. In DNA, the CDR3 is TGTGCCAGCAGCGAGCTAGCGAGGGATACGCAGTATTTT. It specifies CASSELARDTQYF.

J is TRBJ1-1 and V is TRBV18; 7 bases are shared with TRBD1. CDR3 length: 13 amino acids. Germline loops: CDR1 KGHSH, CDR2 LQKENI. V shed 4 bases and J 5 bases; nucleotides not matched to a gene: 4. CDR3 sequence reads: CASSQGAQTEAFF. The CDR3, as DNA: TGTGCCAGCTCACAGGGGGCTCAAACTGAAGCTTTCTTT.

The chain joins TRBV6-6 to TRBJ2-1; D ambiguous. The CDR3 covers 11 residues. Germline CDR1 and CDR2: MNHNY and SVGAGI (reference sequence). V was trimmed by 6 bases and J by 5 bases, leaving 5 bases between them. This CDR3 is CASSSDNEQFF. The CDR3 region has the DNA TGTGCCAGCAGCTCAGACAATGAGCAGTTCTTC.

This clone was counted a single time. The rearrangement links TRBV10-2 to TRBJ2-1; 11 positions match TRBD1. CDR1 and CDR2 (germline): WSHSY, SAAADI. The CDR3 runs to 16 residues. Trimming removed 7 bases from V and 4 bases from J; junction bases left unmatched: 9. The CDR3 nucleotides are TGCGCCAGCAAGGCCAGCCGGGACAGGGGGTACAATGAGCAGTTCTTC. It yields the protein CASKASRDRGYNEQFF.

DNA for the CDR3: TGTGCCAGCAGCTTAAATGCTCGGGAACGTGGCTACACCTTC. It translates to CASSLNARERGYTF. The chain carries TRBV7-2 and TRBJ1-2; D is uncertain. CDR3 size: 14 residues. Deletions cut 2 bases from V and 7 bases from J, with 14 bases between. The germline CDR1 and CDR2 sequences are SGHTA and FQGNSA.

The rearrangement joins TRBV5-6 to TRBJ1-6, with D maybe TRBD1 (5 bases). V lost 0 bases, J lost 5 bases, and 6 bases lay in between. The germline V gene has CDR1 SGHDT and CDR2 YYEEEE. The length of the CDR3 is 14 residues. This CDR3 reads CASSLARDNSPLHF. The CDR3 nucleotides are TGTGCCAGCAGCTTGGCCAGGGATAATTCACCCCTCCACTTT.

The chain's CDR3 is CASSQDWRGTYNEQFF. As DNA, the CDR3 is TGCGCCAGCAGCCAAGACTGGAGAGGAACCTACAATGAGCAGTTCTTC. The chain recombines TRBV4-1 with TRBJ2-1; no clear D gene. Per the germline V gene, CDR1 is MGHRA and CDR2 is YSYEKL. The CDR3 runs to 16 residues. Trimming removed 0 bases from V and 2 bases from J, with 11 bases in between.

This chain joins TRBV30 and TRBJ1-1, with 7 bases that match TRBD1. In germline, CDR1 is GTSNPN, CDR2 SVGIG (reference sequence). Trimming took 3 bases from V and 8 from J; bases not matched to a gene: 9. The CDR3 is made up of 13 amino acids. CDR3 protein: CAWSPDPGQEAFF. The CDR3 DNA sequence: TGTGCCTGGAGCCCAGATCCGGGACAGGAAGCTTTCTTT. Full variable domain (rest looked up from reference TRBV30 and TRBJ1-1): SQTIHQWPATLVQPVGSPLSLECTVEGTSNPNLYWYRQAAGRGLQLLFYSVGIGQISSEVPQNLSASRPQDRQFILSSKKLLLSDSGFYLCAWSPDPGQEAFFGQGTRLTVV.

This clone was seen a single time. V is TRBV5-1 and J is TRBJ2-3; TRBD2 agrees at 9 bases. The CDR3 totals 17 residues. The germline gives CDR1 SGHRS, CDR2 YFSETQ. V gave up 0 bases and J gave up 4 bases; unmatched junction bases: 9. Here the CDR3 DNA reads TGCGCCAGCAGCTTGGCCCCTAGCGGGGCGACCGCAGATACGCAGTATTTT. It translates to CASSLAPSGATADTQYF.

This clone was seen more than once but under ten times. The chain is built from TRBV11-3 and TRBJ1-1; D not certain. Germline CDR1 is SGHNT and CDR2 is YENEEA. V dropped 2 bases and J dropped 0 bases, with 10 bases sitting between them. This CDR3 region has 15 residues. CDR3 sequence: CASSLMRGMNTEAFF. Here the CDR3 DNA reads TGTGCCAGCAGCTTAATGAGAGGGATGAACACTGAAGCTTTCTTT. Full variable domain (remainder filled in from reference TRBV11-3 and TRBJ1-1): EAGVVQSPRYKIIEKKQPVAFWCNPISGHNTLYWYLQNLGQGPELLIRYENEEAVDDSQLPKDRFSAERLKGVDSTLKIQPAELGDSAVYLCASSLMRGMNTEAFFGQGTRLTVV.

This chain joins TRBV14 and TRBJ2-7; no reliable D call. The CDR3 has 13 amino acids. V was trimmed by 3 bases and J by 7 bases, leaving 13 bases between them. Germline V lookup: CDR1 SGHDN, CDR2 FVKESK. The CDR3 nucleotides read TGTGCCAGCAGCCAGGCATATTTTTGGGAGCAGTACTTC. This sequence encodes CASSQAYFWEQYF.